The 5 T cell receptor beta chains in this list originate from one sample, sequenced in a study of beta chain features in type 1 diabetes. cDNA synthesis used the whole RNA isolate, giving expressed TCRB sequences. Method: immunoSEQ multiplex PCR; TCRdb's copy keeps in-frame clones and lacks some. This table has 450,000 to 550,000 clones, 30% appearing once. Sequencing used naive CD4+ T cells from blood. The receptors here all came from a man in his late teens or twenties in good health.

This clone was counted only a few times. The rearrangement uses TRBV29-1 and TRBJ2-2; the match to TRBD2 covers 13 bases. V was clipped by 1 base and J by 6 bases; unmatched bases: 2. The CDR3 has 15 amino acids. CDR1 is SQVTM, CDR2 ANQGSEA, per germline. The CDR3 loop is CSVEVGLAGAGELFF. The CDR3 nucleotides read TGCAGCGTTGAAGTAGGACTAGCGGGAGCCGGGGAGCTGTTTTTT.

This clone was detected only a few times. The chain carries TRBV9 and TRBJ2-7; 7 positions match TRBD1. V gave up 3 bases and J gave up 3 bases; unmatched junction bases: 9. CDR1 SGDLS and CDR2 YYNGEE come from the germline V gene. This CDR3 comprises 15 residues. This chain's CDR3 is CASSAATGPFYEQYF. CDR3 DNA: TGTGCCAGCAGCGCGGCGACAGGGCCTTTCTACGAGCAGTACTTC.

The chain combines TRBV9 with TRBJ2-3; D gene unclear. V gave up 0 bases and J gave up 6 bases, with 5 bases separating them. This CDR3 spans 12 amino acids. Germline assignment: CDR1 SGDLS and CDR2 YYNGEE. CDR3 in DNA: TGTGCCAGCAGCGTAGTACCGGATACGCAGTATTTT. Protein: CASSVVPDTQYF.

This clone came up a few times. CDR3 loop: CASSQVSKQETQYF. In nucleotides, the CDR3 is TGCGCCAGCAGCCAGGTGTCAAAACAAGAGACCCAGTACTTC. The V and J genes are TRBV4-1 and TRBJ2-5, with D hard to call. Trimming shortened V by 3 bases and J by 2 bases, and 10 bases separated the two germline ends. CDR1 is MGHRA, CDR2 YSYEKL, per germline. This CDR3 has 14 amino acids.

This clone appeared a few times. This chain links TRBV29-1 with TRBJ2-2; 13 positions agree with TRBD2. The CDR3 is 18 amino acids. V trimming: 5 bases; J trimming: 7 bases; junction bases outside the gene matches: 16. Germline CDR1 is SQVTM and CDR2 is ANQGSEA. In DNA form, the CDR3 reads TGCAGCGTTCGTGGGTTACTAGCGGGAGGGCCCGGACTCGGGGAGCTGTTTTTT. Encoded protein: CSVRGLLAGGPGLGELFF.